This TCR beta chain was documented in a study of T cell responses to AZD1222 COVID-19 vaccine. Turning to the study itself: Doses given second, at about 4 or about 12 weeks, were pooled. Findings of the study overall: As reported, nearly half of all spike-specific TCRs target variant regions that are unmutated. Once two AZD1222 doses were given, Spike-specific TCR breadth and depth went up.

In germline, CDR1 is MDHEN, CDR2 SYDVKM. Trimming stripped 5 bases from V and 6 bases from J, with 2 bases between. The CDR3 runs 11 residues. Generated by immunoSEQ multiplex PCR, the TCRdb table keeps only in-frame clones and is missing some. This table holds about 59,000 clones, roughly 84% found once. A note on this clone: Its target is not known.

The chain employs TRBV28 and TRBJ1-6; D unclear. This receptor was taken from an adult in good health. The specimen was peripheral blood, collected on day 0 of AZD1222 vaccination. Written as DNA, the CDR3 is TGTGCCAGCAGTCCTAATTCACCCCTCCACTTT. The encoded protein is CASSPNSPLHF.